This TCR beta chain was sequenced in a study of blood T cell repertoires in COVID-19. Study-wide background: COVID-19 samples collected from the United States, Italy and Spain covered acute and convalescent phases.

Study processing details: The authors estimated nucleated cell counts from reference gene primer amplification. Method: immunoSEQ multiplex PCR; TCRdb's copy keeps in-frame clones and lacks some. That table gives V, J and clone size, and the DNA gave D and trimming. The table has more than 200,000 clones, 88% seen once. This clone was detected only a few times. The CDR3 is 15 amino acids. The V end was cut by 1 base, the J end by 2 bases, with 12 bases between. The germline V gene encodes CDR1 LGHNA and CDR2 YNFKEQ. This chain joins TRBV4-2 and TRBJ2-7; tentatively, D is TRBD1 (5 bases). The TCR sequence derives from a woman aged 25 to 39 with COVID-19, enrolled during active disease. The material sequenced was peripheral blood. CDR3 in amino acids: CASSQASTATYEQYF. The CDR3 DNA reads TGTGCCAGCAGCCAAGCATCGACAGCGACCTACGAGCAGTACTTC.